The sequence of this TCR beta chain was determined in a study of response to subunit inactivated influenza vaccine. Via MiXCR, TCRdb re-called the RT-PCR reads, giving one row per CDR3 protein. This repertoire shows about 650,000 distinct CDR3 sequences, 15% to 17% found once; its top ten account for roughly 10%. Overall study results and limits: With each seasonal influenza vaccination, the authors suggested, few new T cells are recruited.

This clonotype has more than one count but fewer than ten. Its target is unknown. This CDR3 contains 17 residues. V lost 2 bases and J lost 4; bases outside the gene matches: 7. The germline V gene encodes CDR1 LGHDT and CDR2 YNNKEL (reference sequence). The chain uses TRBV3-1 and TRBJ2-3, with 12 bases that match TRBD2. The material sequenced was PBMCs from blood, taken roughly 12 days after vaccination. The TCR was taken from a man between 50 and 59 years old who received an inactivated influenza vaccine. The CDR3 reads CASSQTYLAGGPDTQYF. Written as DNA, the CDR3 is TGTGCCAGCAGCCAAACGTACCTAGCGGGAGGGCCAGATACGCAGTATTTT.